Presented here are 19 T cell receptor beta chains from one specimen sequenced in a study of cytomegalovirus exposure and HLA in healthy donors (TCRdb year 2017). Library generation was performed with the immunoSEQ multiplex PCR assay. For the multiplex PCR, a mixture combining 60 forward primers for TCR Vbeta segments and 13 reverse primers for TCR Jbeta segments was used. TCRdb took this table from immuneACCESS and kept in-frame rearrangements with V and J called. Such tables lack part of the clones; where checked against another copy, unresolved V genes explain under half of the gap, and the rest is unexplained. Across this sample there are roughly 140,000 clones, with around 79% seen only once. The ten largest account for under 4% of the sample. Input material: PBMCs. All receptors come from a human donor in good health.

V is TRBV2 and J is TRBJ2-3; 7 bases line up with TRBD2. This CDR3 has 17 residues. Germline lookup yields CDR1 SNHLY and CDR2 FYNNEI. Losses at the gene ends were 5 bases for V and 6 bases for J; bases not matched to a gene: 17. CDR3 DNA sequence: TGTGCCAGCAGTATACACATCACACCGGGAGCGGGGGATACGCAGTATTTT. Protein sequence: CASSIHITPGAGDTQYF.

This chain uses TRBV15 with TRBJ2-5, with no clear D. Germline V gene data show CDR1 as LNHNV and CDR2 as YYDKDF (reference sequence). Trimming left V 0 bases short and J 2 bases short, with 7 bases between. CDR3 length equals 14 residues. This CDR3 reads CATSRDTAQETQYF. The DNA for the CDR3 is TGTGCCACCAGCAGAGATACAGCTCAAGAGACCCAGTACTTC. Supplemented by reference TRBV15 and TRBJ2-5, the full variable domain reads DAMVIQNPRYQVTQFGKPVTLSCSQTLNHNVMYWYQQKSSQAPKLLFHYYDKDFNNEADTPDNFQSRRPNTSFCFLDIRSPGLGDTAMYLCATSRDTAQETQYFGPGTRLLVL.

The J gene is TRBJ1-6, the V gene TRBV5-4; weak D call: TRBD1 (6 bases). The CDR3 loop spans 13 amino acids. Germline V lookup: CDR1 SGHNT, CDR2 YYREEE (reference sequence). Trimming took off 6 bases at V and 10 bases at J, with 14 bases between the two ends. CDR3 in DNA: TGTGCCAGCAACACAGGGTCTGACTCACCCCTCCACTTT. Encoded protein: CASNTGSDSPLHF.

This clone was seen once. V is TRBV7-6 and J is TRBJ2-2; 8 nucleotides match TRBD2. The V gene end was trimmed by 5 bases and the J gene end by 5 bases; junction bases not matched to a gene: 19. Germline CDR1 and CDR2: SGHVS and FNYEAQ. This CDR3 has 19 residues. The CDR3 coding sequence is TGTGCCAGCAGCGGTAGTCCTAGCTCGGGGGGGCCGGAGACCGGGGAGCTGTTTTTT. It yields the protein CASSGSPSSGGPETGELFF.

This clone was detected once. The V gene is TRBV27, the J gene TRBJ2-1, with TRBD2 matching 8 bases. The trim removed 2 bases at V and 4 bases at J, leaving 4 bases unmatched. The CDR3 runs 15 residues. Germline CDR1 MNHEY, CDR2 SMNVEV (reference sequence). CDR3 region: CASSLTSGTYNEQFF. The CDR3 nucleotides are TGTGCCAGCAGTTTAACTAGCGGAACATACAATGAGCAGTTCTTC.

The V gene is TRBV7-9, the J gene TRBJ2-1; D might be TRBD2 (6 bases). Trimming shortened V by 5 bases and J by 5 bases, and 16 bases separated the two germline ends. Germline V gives CDR1 SEHNR, CDR2 FQNEAQ (reference sequence). The CDR3 totals 15 residues. CDR3 sequence reads: CASSIQIAVHNEQFF. The CDR3 DNA sequence: TGTGCCAGCAGCATCCAGATAGCGGTACACAATGAGCAGTTCTTC.

The CDR3 is CASSFYIDRGLTEAFF. The DNA of the CDR3 is TGTGCCAGCAGTTTCTATATTGACAGGGGGCTCACTGAAGCTTTCTTT. The chain recombines TRBV27 with TRBJ1-1; 10 bases fit TRBD1. V lost 3 bases and J lost 4; bases outside the gene matches: 8. The V gene's germline CDR1 is MNHEY and CDR2 SMNVEV (reference sequence). The CDR3 has 16 amino acids.

The V gene is TRBV28, the J gene TRBJ1-4; the match to TRBD1 covers 7 bases. Trimming cost V 4 bases and J 8 bases; bases outside gene matches: 10. The CDR3 has 15 amino acids. Germline-derived CDR1 and CDR2 are MDHEN and SYDVKM. CDR3 in DNA: TGTGCCAGCAGTTCGCTAGACAGGGCGTACGAAAAACTGTTTTTT. It codes for CASSSLDRAYEKLFF.

The V and J genes are TRBV5-1 and TRBJ1-2; TRBD1 agrees at 11 bases. Germline CDR1 is SGHRS and CDR2 is YFSETQ. The CDR3 is made up of 15 amino acids. V was clipped by 4 bases and J by 8 bases; unmatched bases: 10. CDR3 amino acids: CASSLSGTGGSGYTF. Here the CDR3 DNA reads TGCGCCAGCAGCCTCTCGGGGACAGGGGGGAGCGGCTACACCTTC.

This clone was counted between two and nine times. The chain carries TRBV4-3 and TRBJ1-1; D not resolved. Trimming stripped 0 bases from V and 1 base from J, with 12 bases between. The CDR3 loop spans 16 amino acids. Per the germline V gene, CDR1 is LGHNA and CDR2 is YSLEER. The CDR3 here is CASSQEWSFWNTEAFF. The DNA of the CDR3 is TGCGCCAGCAGCCAAGAGTGGAGTTTTTGGAACACTGAAGCTTTCTTT.

The chain has TRBV11-1 and TRBJ2-1, with D maybe TRBD2 (6 bases). With 5 bases removed from V and 8 bases from J, the gap between germline ends came to 19 bases. CDR1 and CDR2 (germline): SGHAT, FQDESV (reference sequence). The CDR3 sequence is 15 residues long. The chain's CDR3 is CASSPGRGPHDEQFF. The CDR3 DNA reads TGTGCCAGCAGCCCGGGGCGGGGACCCCATGATGAGCAGTTCTTC.

The gene calls are TRBV6-1 and TRBJ1-5; 7 bases fit TRBD1. Germline V gene sequence: CDR1 MNHNS, CDR2 SASEGT. The junction had 2 bases not matched to a gene; V was cut back by 3 bases and J by 6 bases. The CDR3 is made up of 13 amino acids. CDR3 in DNA: TGTGCCAGCAGTGACAGGGGGAGTCAGCCCCAGCATTTT. Amino acid sequence: CASSDRGSQPQHF.

The J gene is TRBJ1-1, the V gene TRBV7-2; weak D call: TRBD1 (6 bases). Germline V gene data show CDR1 as SGHTA and CDR2 as FQGNSA. This CDR3 comprises 14 residues. Trimming left V 5 bases short and J 3 bases short, with 13 bases between. This CDR3 reads CASSTRTAYTEAFF. CDR3 DNA sequence: TGTGCCAGCAGCACCCGGACAGCTTACACTGAAGCTTTCTTT.

The rearrangement links TRBV6-5 to TRBJ2-3, with a weak D call TRBD1 (6 bases). This CDR3 is built from 14 residues. The germline V gene encodes CDR1 MNHEY and CDR2 SVGAGI. The V end was cut by 5 bases, the J end by 1 base, with 10 bases between. CDR3 coding DNA: TGTGCCAGCAGTACAGGGTGGGGCACAGATACGCAGTATTTT. Protein sequence: CASSTGWGTDTQYF.

This chain joins TRBV15 and TRBJ2-7, with a weak D call TRBD2 (5 bases). Germline lookup yields CDR1 LNHNV and CDR2 YYDKDF (reference sequence). V lost 1 base to trimming and J lost 0 bases, with 7 bases between them. The CDR3 spans 14 residues. The CDR3 bases are TGTGCCACCAGCAGAGGAGGAGGCTCCTACGAGCAGTACTTC. This sequence encodes CATSRGGGSYEQYF.

V and J are TRBV12-5 and TRBJ1-2; maybe TRBD1 (6 bases). The V and J ends lost 5 bases and 7 bases respectively, with 17 bases between them. The CDR3 covers 14 residues. The germline V gene encodes CDR1 LGHNT and CDR2 FRNRAP. The CDR3 loop reads CASGPVQQGPGYTF. CDR3 in DNA: TGTGCTAGTGGTCCCGTTCAACAGGGCCCTGGCTACACCTTC.

The chain combines TRBV6-1 with TRBJ1-5, with 10 bases matching TRBD1. The CDR3 is 15 amino acids. Trimming at V came to 4 bases and at J to 6 bases, leaving 6 bases not matched to a gene. Germline loops: CDR1 MNHNS, CDR2 SASEGT. In DNA, the CDR3 is TGTGCCAGCAGTGGTAACCGGGACAGGGGTCAGCCCCAGCATTTT. Amino acids: CASSGNRDRGQPQHF.

V gene TRBV7-8 combines with J gene TRBJ1-5; unclear D gene. The V end lost 2 bases, the J end lost 5 bases, and 13 bases lay between the germline ends. The CDR3 is made up of 15 amino acids. Germline values: CDR1 SGHVS, CDR2 FQNEAQ. The CDR3 region is CASSLLRDRYQPQHF. CDR3 in DNA: TGTGCCAGCAGCTTATTGCGGGATCGGTATCAGCCCCAGCATTTT.

A remark on this clone: Other DNA sequences in the sample encode the same CDR3. The rearrangement uses TRBV2 and TRBJ1-1, with D perhaps matching TRBD1 (6 bases). The length of the CDR3 is 11 residues. The ends were cut back, 5 bases at V and 7 bases at J, with 8 bases in the middle. Per the germline V gene, CDR1 is SNHLY and CDR2 is FYNNEI. The CDR3 DNA sequence: TGTGCCAGCAGTTCGACAGGTGAAGCTTTCTTT. Translation: CASSSTGEAFF.